Sequencing of this TCR beta chain was carried out in a study of cytomegalovirus exposure and HLA in healthy donors. Broader study findings: Cytomegalovirus association was listed for about 180 TCR beta chains. Most TCR beta V segments were productive about 87% or about 30% of the time in an earlier analysis. By a later analysis, the bulk of CMV-associated TCR beta chains appeared HLA-restricted. An analysis that was carried out later associated some 17,000 TCR beta sequences with HLA alleles at 0.05 false discovery rate.

On this clone: The antigen remains unidentified.

With 60 Vbeta and 13 Jbeta primers, the PCR was carried out. Repertoires were generated with immunoSEQ multiplex PCR, while TCRdb's copy carries only in-frame clones and drops some. The sample lists more than 110,000 clones, approximately 79% occurring once. Germline V lookup: CDR1 GTSNPN, CDR2 SVGIG (reference sequence). V lost 6 bases and J lost 7, with 16 bases in between. CDR3 length equals 13 residues. Sequencing was performed on PBMCs. The V gene is TRBV30, the J gene TRBJ1-3; perhaps TRBD1 as D (6 bases). The origin of this receptor is a man aged 18-30 years in good health and CMV-seronegative. CDR3: CACLMKGGNTIYF. Here the CDR3 DNA reads TGTGCCTGCCTTATGAAGGGGGGGAACACCATATATTTT. Based on the CDR3 plus reference TRBV30 and TRBJ1-3, the full variable domain is SQTIHQWPATLVQPVGSPLSLECTVEGTSNPNLYWYRQAAGRGLQLLFYSVGIGQISSEVPQNLSASRPQDRQFILSSKKLLLSDSGFYLCACLMKGGNTIYFGEGSWLTVV.